This T cell receptor (beta chain) emerged from a study of shared clonotypes between healthy human individuals (TCRdb year 2020). With regard to the full study: The cohort comprised two women and three men aged 18 to 49 years. To estimate repertoire size and how much clonotypes are shared between individuals, the study performed deep sequencing of blood TCR repertoires from roughly five healthy adults. Per donor, leukapheresis produced somewhere between about 0.85 and 8.9 billion PBMCs. For each donor, CD4 naive and CD4 memory were each given three plates, CD8 naive was given two plates, and CD8 memory was given one plate. Different laboratories and diverse techniques were used to prepare libraries and sequence TCR repertoires, to increase sequencing depth and limit assay-specific biases.

The donors were healthy, HIV-negative adults who had no recently reported acute infections or vaccinations. Only Caucasian adults living in Nashville, Tennessee, USA were represented among the donors. CD4+ T cells were enriched by magnetic negative selection, after which naive cells were positively selected on CD45RA and the negative fraction was taken as the memory subset. After blood collection by leukapheresis, PBMCs were isolated using Ficoll-Histopaque density gradient centrifugation and then cryopreserved in the vapor phase of liquid nitrogen. Purity and quantity of every magnetically sorted T cell population were checked by analytical flow cytometry. Genomic DNA was isolated from each sorted fraction and quantified by UV absorbance on a Nanodrop 2000c. Its CDR3 holds 15 amino acids, cysteine through phenylalanine. Left in the record is the CDR3 DNA by itself, 45 bases read in frame from the first base. V has 2 bases trimmed and J has 2 bases trimmed; junction bases matching no gene number 0. Taken from the germline V gene, the CDR1 and CDR2 loops are SNHLY and FYNNEI.

Overall study outcomes, separate from this receptor: Rarefaction of sorted-subset datasets indicated incomplete sequencing despite the large sequencing depth. Estimated clonotype richness was generally larger for naive than for memory subsets. Only blood was sampled, and tissue TCR repertoires likely differ from those in blood. Pairwise subsampling indicated that sequencing depth was expected to affect the degree of clonotype sharing among donors. Sharing across a few donors was observed for about 5% of naive CD4, 3.5% of naive CD8, 2% to 2.5% of memory CD4, and around 0.4% of memory CD8 clonotypes. Higher generation probabilities were observed for clonotypes shared by all four sorted-subset donors than for non-shared clonotypes. Because the study included a small number of donors, the genetic and exposure-history diversity represented was limited.

TCR CDR3 regions were amplified from genomic DNA by multiplex PCR using the deep immunoSEQ assay. Extracted genomic DNA from each cell subset was distributed evenly across all wells of several immunoSEQ 96-well plates, and each plate was treated as a replicate. Each replicate PCR for sorted subsets received approximately 220 ng genomic DNA, equal to about 30,000 T cell genomes. The purified libraries were quantified using a Qubit 3.0 fluorometer, sized with a Bioanalyzer 2100, and then quantified again using the KAPA Library Quantification kit. Every immunoSEQ 96-well plate was sequenced on a dedicated single-read 150-cycle Illumina NextSeq 550 flow cell. In the paper's pipeline: Because only junctional sequences without quality scores were contained in the immunoSEQ output, filtering matching that applied to full-length reads could not be performed. To assign V/J genes and CDR3, sequences were annotated using PyIR, a Python wrapper for IgBLAST v1.9, with IMGT germline references. Reads were filtered out if the reads had weak V/J assignments (E-value above 1e-6), no CDR3, stop codons, out-of-frame junctions, or ambiguous translated residues. V3J clonotypes were defined as sequences sharing the same inferred V gene, J gene, and CDR3 amino acid sequence. To compute the percentage overlap between repertoires, the number of shared unique clonotypes was divided by the size of the smaller repertoire. RTK rarefaction, the Chao1 estimator, and Recon v2.1 estimates of unobserved clonotypes were used to assess repertoire richness. OLGA was used to compute generation probabilities for all TCRbeta clonotypes that the gDNA method yielded from four donors. Held by TCRdb, this immuneACCESS table contains in-frame sequences only and omits some clones. Under half of the omission traces to an unresolved V gene where checked; the cause of the rest is unknown. That table furnishes V, J and clone size, whereas the DNA furnished D and trimming. This sample is represented by millions of clones; 85% to 95% of them were singletons. The ten largest make up about 0.13% of the sample.

This clone has just one count. Its cognate antigen has yet to be identified. Within one base of it there is no much larger clone, and no base qualities were kept. The same CDR3 arises from other DNA sequences in this sample as well. The receptor comes from a man between 18 and 29 years old in good health. The rearrangement joined TRBV2 to TRBJ2-1; 10 central nucleotides agree with TRBD2. Material: naive CD4+ T cells sorted from blood. The label giving this sample's cell subset or site can be read as: CD45RA+ positively selected. The DNA reads as follows: TGTGCCAGCAGTGAACTAGCGGGAGCCTACAATGAGCAGTTCTTC. Protein translation: CASSELAGAYNEQFF. Full variable domain (CDR3 extended with the reference TRBV2 and TRBJ2-1 proteins): EPEVTQTPSHQVTQMGQEVILRCVPISNHLYFYWYRQILGQKVEFLVSFYNNEISEKSEIFDDQFSVERPDGSNFTLKIRSTKLEDSAMYFCASSELAGAYNEQFFGPGTRLTVL.